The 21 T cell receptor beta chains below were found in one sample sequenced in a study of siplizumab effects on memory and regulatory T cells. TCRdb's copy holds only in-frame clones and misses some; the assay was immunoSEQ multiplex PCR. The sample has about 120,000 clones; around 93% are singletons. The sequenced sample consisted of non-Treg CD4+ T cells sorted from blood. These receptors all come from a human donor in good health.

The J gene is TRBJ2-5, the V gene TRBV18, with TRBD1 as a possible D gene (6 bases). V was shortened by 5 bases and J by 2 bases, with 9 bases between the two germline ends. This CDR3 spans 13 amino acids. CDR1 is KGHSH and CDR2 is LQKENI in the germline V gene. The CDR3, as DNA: TGTGCCAGCTCAGCCGGACAGCAAGAGACCCAGTACTTC. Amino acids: CASSAGQQETQYF. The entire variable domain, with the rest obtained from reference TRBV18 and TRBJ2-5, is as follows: NAGVMQNPRHLVRRRGQEARLRCSPMKGHSHVYWYRQLPEEGLKFMVYLQKENIIDESGMPKERFSAEFPKEGPSILRIQQVVRGDSAAYFCASSAGQQETQYFGPGTRLLVL.

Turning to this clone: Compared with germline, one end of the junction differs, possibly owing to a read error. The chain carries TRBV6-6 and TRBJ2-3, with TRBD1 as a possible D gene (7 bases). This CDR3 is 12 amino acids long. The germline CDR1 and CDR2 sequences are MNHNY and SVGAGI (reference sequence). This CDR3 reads CASSSSQGGGVF. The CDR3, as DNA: TGTGCCAGCAGTTCGAGTCAGGGGGGCGGGGTATTT.

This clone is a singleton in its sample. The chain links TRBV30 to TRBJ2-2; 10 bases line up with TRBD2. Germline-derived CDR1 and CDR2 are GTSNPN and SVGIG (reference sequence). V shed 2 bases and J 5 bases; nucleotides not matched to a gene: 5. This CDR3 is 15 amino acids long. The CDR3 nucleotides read TGTGCCTGGAGTCGGCTAGCGGGGGAAACCGGGGAGCTGTTTTTT. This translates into CAWSRLAGETGELFF.

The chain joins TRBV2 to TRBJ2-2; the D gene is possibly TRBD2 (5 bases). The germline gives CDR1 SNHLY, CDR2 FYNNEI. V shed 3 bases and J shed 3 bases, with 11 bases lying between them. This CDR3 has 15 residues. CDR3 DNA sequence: TGTGCCAGCAGTGATCGGCTAGCTTACACCGGGGAGCTGTTTTTT. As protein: CASSDRLAYTGELFF.

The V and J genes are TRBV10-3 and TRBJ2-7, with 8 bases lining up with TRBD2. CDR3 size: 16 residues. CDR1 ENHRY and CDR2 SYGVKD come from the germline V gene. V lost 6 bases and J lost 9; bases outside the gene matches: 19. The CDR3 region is CAISETGTRLVSGQYF. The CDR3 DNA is TGTGCCATCAGCGAGACCGGGACTAGACTCGTTAGCGGGCAGTACTTC.

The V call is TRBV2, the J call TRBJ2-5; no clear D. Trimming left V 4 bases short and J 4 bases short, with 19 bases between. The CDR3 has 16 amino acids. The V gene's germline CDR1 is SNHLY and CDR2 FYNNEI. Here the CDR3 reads CASSVASTRVPETQYF. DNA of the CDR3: TGTGCCAGCAGTGTAGCCTCGACGCGAGTCCCAGAGACCCAGTACTTC.

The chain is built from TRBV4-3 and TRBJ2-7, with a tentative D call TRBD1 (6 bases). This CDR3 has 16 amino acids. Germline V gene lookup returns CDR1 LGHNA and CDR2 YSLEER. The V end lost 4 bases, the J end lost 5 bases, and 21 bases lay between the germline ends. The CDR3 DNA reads TGCGCCAGCAGCCGCACCGGGACAACCATCCGACACGAGCAGTACTTC. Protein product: CASSRTGTTIRHEQYF.

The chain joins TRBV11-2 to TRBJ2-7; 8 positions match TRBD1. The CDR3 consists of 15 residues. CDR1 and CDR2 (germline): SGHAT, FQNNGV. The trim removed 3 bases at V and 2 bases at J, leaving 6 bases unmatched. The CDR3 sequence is CASSLDDRGAYEQYF. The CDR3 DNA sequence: TGTGCCAGCAGCTTGGACGACAGGGGCGCCTACGAGCAGTACTTC.

This CDR3 is CASRPTSNTEAFF. The CDR3 DNA follows: TGTGCCAGTAGACCGACATCGAACACTGAAGCTTTCTTT. The rearrangement links TRBV19 to TRBJ1-1; D is unclear. Germline V lookup: CDR1 LNHDA, CDR2 SQIVND (reference sequence). The CDR3 has 13 residues. The V end lost 6 bases, the J end lost 1 base, and 9 bases lay between the germline ends.

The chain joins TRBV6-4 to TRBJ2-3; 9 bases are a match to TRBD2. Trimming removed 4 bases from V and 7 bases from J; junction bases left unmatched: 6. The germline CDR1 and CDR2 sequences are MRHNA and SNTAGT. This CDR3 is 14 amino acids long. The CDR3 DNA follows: TGTGCCAGCAGTGCCGGGACTAGCTTCAATACGCAGTATTTT. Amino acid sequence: CASSAGTSFNTQYF.

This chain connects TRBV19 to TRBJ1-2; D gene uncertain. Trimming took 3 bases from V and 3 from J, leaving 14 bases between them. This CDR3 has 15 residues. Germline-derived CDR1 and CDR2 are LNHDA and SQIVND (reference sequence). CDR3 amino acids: CASSIDTSLDYGYTF. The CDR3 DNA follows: TGTGCCAGTAGTATCGACACCAGCTTGGACTATGGCTACACCTTC.

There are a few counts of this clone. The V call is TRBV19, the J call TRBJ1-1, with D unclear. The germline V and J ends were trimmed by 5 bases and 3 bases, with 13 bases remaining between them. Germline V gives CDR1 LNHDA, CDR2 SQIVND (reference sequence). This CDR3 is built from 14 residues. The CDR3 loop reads CASSPRVGDTEAFF. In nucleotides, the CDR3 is TGTGCCAGTAGTCCAAGGGTTGGAGACACTGAAGCTTTCTTT.

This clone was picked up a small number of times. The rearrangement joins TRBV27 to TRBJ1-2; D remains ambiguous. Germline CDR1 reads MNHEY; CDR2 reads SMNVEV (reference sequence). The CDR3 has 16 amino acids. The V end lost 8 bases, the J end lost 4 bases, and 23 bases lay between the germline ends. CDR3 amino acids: CASRSQPTLILYGYTF. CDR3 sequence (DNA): TGTGCCAGCCGATCCCAACCGACTTTGATTCTCTATGGCTACACCTTC.

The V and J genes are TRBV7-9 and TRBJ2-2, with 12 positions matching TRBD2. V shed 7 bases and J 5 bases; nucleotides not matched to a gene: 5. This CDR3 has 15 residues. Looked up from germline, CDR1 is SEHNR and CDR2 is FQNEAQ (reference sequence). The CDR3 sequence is CASTRTSGDTGELFF. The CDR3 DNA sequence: TGTGCCAGCACTAGGACTAGCGGGGATACCGGGGAGCTGTTTTTT.

The CDR3 loop reads CASSLLGRPGDTQYF. CDR3 DNA sequence: TGTGCCAGCAGCTTATTGGGGCGCCCGGGGGATACGCAGTATTTT. The genes are TRBV7-2 and TRBJ2-3; perhaps D is TRBD1 or TRBD2 (5 bases each). The germline V gene has CDR1 SGHTA and CDR2 FQGNSA. V was cut by 2 bases and J by 6 bases, with 15 bases left in between. The CDR3 runs to 15 residues. The full variable domain, rest sourced from reference TRBV7-2 and TRBJ2-3, is GAGVSQSPSNKVTEKGKDVELRCDPISGHTALYWYRQSLGQGLEFLIYFQGNSAPDKSGLPSDRFSAERTGGSVSTLTIQRTQQEDSAVYLCASSLLGRPGDTQYFGPGTRLTVL.

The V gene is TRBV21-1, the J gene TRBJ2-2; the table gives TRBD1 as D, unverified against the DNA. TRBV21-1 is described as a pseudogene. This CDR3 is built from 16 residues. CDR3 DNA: TGTGCCAGCAGGTTACCGGGACAGGGAATGGTCGGGGAGCTGTTTTTT. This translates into CASRLPGQGMVGELFF.

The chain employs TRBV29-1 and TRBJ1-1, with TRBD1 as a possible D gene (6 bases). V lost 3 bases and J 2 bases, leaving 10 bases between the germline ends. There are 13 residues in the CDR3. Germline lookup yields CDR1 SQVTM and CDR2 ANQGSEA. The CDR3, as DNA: TGCAGCGTTGACAGGACAGTAAACACTGAAGCTTTCTTT. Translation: CSVDRTVNTEAFF.

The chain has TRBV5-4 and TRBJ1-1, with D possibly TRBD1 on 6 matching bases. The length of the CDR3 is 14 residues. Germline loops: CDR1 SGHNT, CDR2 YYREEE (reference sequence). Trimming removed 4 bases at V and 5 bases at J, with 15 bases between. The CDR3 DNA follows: TGTGCCAGCAGCGGGGAAGGGGGAAGTACTGAAGCTTTCTTT. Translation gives CASSGEGGSTEAFF.

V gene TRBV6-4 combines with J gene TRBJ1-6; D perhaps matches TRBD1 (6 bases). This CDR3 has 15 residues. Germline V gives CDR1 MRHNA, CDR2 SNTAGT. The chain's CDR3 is CDRASGQSYNSPLHF. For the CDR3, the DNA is TGTGACAGGGCCTCGGGGCAGTCCTATAATTCACCCCTCCACTTT.

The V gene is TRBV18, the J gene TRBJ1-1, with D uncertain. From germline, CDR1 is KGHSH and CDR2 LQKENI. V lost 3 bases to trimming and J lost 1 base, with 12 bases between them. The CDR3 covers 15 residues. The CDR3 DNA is TGTGCCAGCTCACCTGGGGTCACTTCGAACACTGAAGCTTTCTTT. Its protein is CASSPGVTSNTEAFF.

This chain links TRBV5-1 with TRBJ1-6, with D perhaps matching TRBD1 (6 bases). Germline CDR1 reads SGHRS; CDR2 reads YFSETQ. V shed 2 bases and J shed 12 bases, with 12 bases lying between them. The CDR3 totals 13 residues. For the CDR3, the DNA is TGCGCCAGCAGCTTAGGACAGATTCAACCCCTCCACTTT. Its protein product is CASSLGQIQPLHF.